This passage covers 32 T cell receptor beta chains from one sample sequenced in a study of PD-L1 blockade in urothelial cancer. Assay used: immunoSEQ multiplex PCR; TCRdb lists only in-frame clones, some missing. The data show about 81,000 clones, more than 70% seen once. The time point was: pretreatment peripheral blood. The sample consisted of PBMCs, taken around atezolizumab (anti-PD-L1) treatment. Every receptor here comes from a woman of 80 years or more with urothelial cancer.

The chain couples TRBV11-2 to TRBJ1-1; D remains unclear. CDR1 is SGHAT, CDR2 FQNNGV, per germline. Trimming stripped 2 bases from V and 8 bases from J, with 12 bases between. The CDR3 loop spans 13 amino acids. Here the CDR3 reads CASSLYPGLEAFF. Here the CDR3 DNA reads TGTGCCAGCAGCTTATACCCTGGACTAGAAGCTTTCTTT.

This rearrangement joins TRBV29-1 to TRBJ1-4; TRBD1 agrees at 7 bases. Trimming at V came to 6 bases and at J to 7 bases, leaving 8 bases not matched to a gene. Germline CDR1 SQVTM, CDR2 ANQGSEA. The CDR3 runs to 13 residues. The CDR3 DNA is TGCAGCGTCCTCCGGGACAGCAGTGAAAAACTGTTTTTT. It translates to CSVLRDSSEKLFF.

A single count supports this clone. The chain links TRBV25-1 to TRBJ1-1; D is uncertain. Germline CDR1 is MGHDK and CDR2 is SYGVNS. The CDR3 extends over 16 amino acids. V shed 5 bases and J shed 2 bases, with 18 bases lying between them. The CDR3 sequence is CASSSPGRDYNTEAFF. Here the CDR3 DNA reads TGTGCCAGCAGTAGCCCTGGTAGAGACTACAACACTGAAGCTTTCTTT.

This clone has only a few counts. The chain has TRBV19 and TRBJ2-6; 7 bases line up with TRBD1. Germline V gene lookup returns CDR1 LNHDA and CDR2 SQIVND (reference sequence). The CDR3 spans 13 residues. The V gene end was trimmed by 8 bases and the J gene end by 2 bases; junction bases not matched to a gene: 0. CDR3 bases: TGTGCCAGTCAGGGGGCTGGGGCCAACGTCCTGACTTTC. Translated, it gives CASQGAGANVLTF.

The chain links TRBV5-1 to TRBJ1-1, with a weak D call TRBD1 (6 bases). The CDR3 sequence is 17 residues long. Trimming shortened V by 5 bases and J by 11 bases, and 31 bases separated the two germline ends. CDR1 and CDR2 (germline): SGHRS, YFSETQ. CDR3 in amino acids: CASREGTRLDLRVRAFF. The CDR3 coding sequence is TGCGCCAGCAGGGAAGGGACACGACTGGACTTAAGGGTTCGTGCTTTCTTT. Variable domain in full (rest from reference TRBV5-1 and TRBJ1-1): KAGVTQTPRYLIKTRGQQVTLSCSPISGHRSVSWYQQTPGQGLQFLFEYFSETQRNKGNFPGRFSGRQFSNSRSEMNVSTLELGDSALYLCASREGTRLDLRVRAFFGQGTRLTVV.

This clone was found once. The chain couples TRBV18 to TRBJ1-1, with 7 bases matching TRBD1. Germline assignment: CDR1 KGHSH and CDR2 LQKENI. The V and J ends lost 2 bases and 6 bases, in that order; junction bases with no gene match: 9. CDR3 length: 15 residues. The CDR3 spells CASSPMKEQGPEAFF. CDR3 DNA: TGTGCCAGCTCACCAATGAAAGAACAGGGGCCTGAAGCTTTCTTT.

This chain connects TRBV28 to TRBJ2-1, with TRBD2 identical over 13 bases. The CDR3 runs 16 residues. The germline CDR1 and CDR2 sequences are MDHEN and SYDVKM. J lost 9 bases, V lost 5 bases, and 10 bases had no gene match. This chain's CDR3 is CASSHRTSGRLIEQFF. Written as DNA, the CDR3 is TGTGCCAGCAGTCACCGGACTAGCGGGAGATTGATTGAGCAGTTCTTC.

This chain uses TRBV30 with TRBJ2-7, with TRBD2 identical over 10 bases. With 0 bases clipped from V and 7 bases from J, the junction kept 9 bases outside the gene matches. Germline CDR1 and CDR2: GTSNPN and SVGIG (reference sequence). CDR3 length equals 15 residues. CDR3 sequence: CAWSVSLAGASEQYF. DNA for the CDR3: TGTGCCTGGAGTGTAAGTCTAGCGGGGGCCTCTGAGCAGTACTTC.

The chain carries TRBV29-1 and TRBJ2-1, with 16 bases matching TRBD2. V was pared by 3 bases and J by 8 bases, with 13 bases of the junction left unmatched. CDR3 length: 18 residues. Germline V gene data show CDR1 as SQVTM and CDR2 as ANQGSEA. CDR3 nucleotide sequence: TGCAGCGTTGACCCGGGACTAGCGGGAGGGCTTTATTTGGATGAGCAGTTCTTC. The encoded protein is CSVDPGLAGGLYLDEQFF.

This chain uses TRBV5-6 with TRBJ1-1; TRBD1 aligns across 11 bases. In germline, CDR1 is SGHDT, CDR2 YYEEEE. The CDR3 is 15 residues long. The V segment lost 3 bases and the J segment 7 bases; nucleotides outside the gene matches: 8. The CDR3 DNA sequence: TGTGCCAGCAGCTCCCGGGACAGGGGGGAGGATGAAGCTTTCTTT. Translation gives CASSSRDRGEDEAFF.

This rearrangement joins TRBV18 to TRBJ1-1; the match to TRBD1 covers 7 bases. The CDR3 runs 12 residues. Germline loops: CDR1 KGHSH, CDR2 LQKENI. Unmatched junction bases numbered 5, after V lost 5 bases and J lost 8 bases. Here the CDR3 DNA reads TGTGCCAGCTCATCACAGGGGTTGGAAGCTTTCTTT. Its translation is CASSSQGLEAFF.

Notes on this clone: This CDR3 is also generated by other DNA sequences in the sample. The CDR3 nucleotides are TGTGCCAGCAGTTTGCCCGGGGAGGGTCAGCCCCAGCATTTT. As protein: CASSLPGEGQPQHF. This chain uses TRBV28 with TRBJ1-5; D unresolved. This CDR3 has 14 amino acids. Germline V gives CDR1 MDHEN, CDR2 SYDVKM. V was trimmed by 3 bases and J by 6 bases, leaving 12 bases between them.

V gene TRBV6-1 combines with J gene TRBJ2-7, with 9 bases matching TRBD2. V lost 8 bases, J lost 2 bases, and 4 bases stayed unmatched. This CDR3 is built from 13 residues. CDR1 MNHNS and CDR2 SASEGT come from the germline V gene. CDR3 coding DNA: TGTGCCAGCCGGGCGGGAGGGCCCTACGAGCAGTACTTC. This sequence encodes CASRAGGPYEQYF.

This chain joins TRBV9 and TRBJ2-7; D might be TRBD2 (6 bases). CDR3 length: 15 residues. The germline V and J ends were trimmed by 4 bases and 5 bases, with 19 bases remaining between them. Germline CDR1 is SGDLS and CDR2 is YYNGEE. CDR3 coding DNA: TGTGCCAGCAGCCCCCAGGACACGGGACTCCACGAGCAGTACTTC. It yields the protein CASSPQDTGLHEQYF.

The chain has TRBV19 and TRBJ1-5; D is ambiguous. This CDR3 contains 14 residues. V dropped 10 bases and J dropped 0 bases, with 13 bases sitting between them. Per germline, CDR1 LNHDA and CDR2 SQIVND (reference sequence). For the CDR3, the DNA is TGTGCCATAGCTGCAAGCCATAGCAATCAGCCCCAGCATTTT. Translation gives CAIAASHSNQPQHF.

J is TRBJ1-2 and V is TRBV5-4, with D maybe TRBD1 (5 bases). Germline V CDR1 and CDR2: SGHNT, YYREEE (reference sequence). V lost 6 bases to trimming and J lost 2 bases, with 14 bases between them. The CDR3 extends over 14 amino acids. The CDR3 reads CASTFKTENYGYTF. CDR3 coding DNA: TGTGCCAGCACCTTCAAGACAGAGAACTATGGCTACACCTTC.

The chain links TRBV10-2 to TRBJ2-1, with 7 bases aligning to TRBD2. With V trimmed by 3 bases and J by 4 bases, 6 bases remained unmatched. In germline, CDR1 is WSHSY, CDR2 SAAADI. The CDR3 covers 15 residues. As DNA, the CDR3 is TGCGCCAGCAGTGATACCGCGGGAGCTTACAATGAGCAGTTCTTC. The encoded protein is CASSDTAGAYNEQFF.

This chain links TRBV5-4 with TRBJ1-1; 9 nucleotides align to TRBD1. Germline CDR1 and CDR2: SGHNT and YYREEE (reference sequence). V was clipped by 3 bases and J by 0 bases; unmatched bases: 3. The CDR3 length is 15 residues. In nucleotides, the CDR3 is TGTGCCAGCAGCTCCGGGACAGGGCTGAACACTGAAGCTTTCTTT. This codes for CASSSGTGLNTEAFF. Full variable domain (missing parts from reference TRBV5-4 and TRBJ1-1): ETGVTQSPTHLIKTRGQQVTLRCSSQSGHNTVSWYQQALGQGPQFIFQYYREEENGRGNFPPRFSGLQFPNYSSELNVNALELDDSALYLCASSSGTGLNTEAFFGQGTRLTVV.

The sample holds one count of this clone. This chain uses TRBV5-4 with TRBJ2-1, with TRBD2 as a possible D gene (5 bases). This CDR3 is 16 amino acids long. The germline CDR1 and CDR2 sequences are SGHNT and YYREEE (reference sequence). Between the trimmed V and J ends, which lost 0 bases and 3 bases, there was a span of 13 bases. The CDR3 nucleotides read TGTGCCAGCAGCTTGGCCGGCGGGTGGAGCTACAATGAGCAGTTCTTC. Translation gives CASSLAGGWSYNEQFF.

The chain employs TRBV28 and TRBJ1-5, with 8 positions matching TRBD1. With V trimmed by 2 bases and J by 0 bases, 6 bases remained unmatched. This CDR3 is 17 amino acids long. Germline lookup yields CDR1 MDHEN and CDR2 SYDVKM. CDR3 bases: TGTGCCAGCAGTTTAGCCGGGACAGGCGATAGCAATCAGCCCCAGCATTTT. Amino acid sequence: CASSLAGTGDSNQPQHF.

The J gene is TRBJ2-7, the V gene TRBV28; TRBD2 agrees at 11 bases. V gave up 5 bases and J gave up 5 bases; unmatched junction bases: 8. Per the germline V gene, CDR1 is MDHEN and CDR2 is SYDVKM. The CDR3 has 15 amino acids. CDR3 nucleotides: TGTGCCAGCAGTCCATCTAGCGGGAGGCCGAACGAGCAGTACTTC. Protein sequence: CASSPSSGRPNEQYF. The whole variable domain, filled in from reference TRBV28 and TRBJ2-7, reads DVKVTQSSRYLVKRTGEKVFLECVQDMDHENMFWYRQDPGLGLRLIYFSYDVKMKEKGDIPEGYSVSREKKERFSLILESASTNQTSMYLCASSPSSGRPNEQYFGPGTRLTVT.

This chain joins TRBV6-1 and TRBJ1-4; D might be TRBD1 (6 bases). The germline V gene encodes CDR1 MNHNS and CDR2 SASEGT. CDR3 length equals 15 residues. V shed 0 bases and J shed 6 bases, with 11 bases lying between them. The CDR3 spells CASSEAGRGDEKLFF. For the CDR3, the DNA is TGTGCCAGCAGTGAAGCGGGCAGGGGTGATGAAAAACTGTTTTTT.

This rearrangement joins TRBV19 to TRBJ1-1; perhaps TRBD1 as D (6 bases). V was pared by 3 bases and J by 6 bases, with 14 bases between. There are 14 residues in the CDR3. CDR1 LNHDA and CDR2 SQIVND come from the germline V gene (reference sequence). CDR3 in amino acids: CASSIRGAVSEAFF. In DNA, the CDR3 is TGTGCCAGTAGTATCCGGGGGGCTGTATCTGAAGCTTTCTTT.

The V and J genes are TRBV6-1 and TRBJ1-2; D is undetermined. V was trimmed by 8 bases and J by 4 bases, leaving 11 bases between them. The CDR3 sequence is 12 residues long. CDR1 and CDR2 (germline): MNHNS, SASEGT. CDR3 bases: TGTGCCAGCGCGGGCCTGGGCTATGGCTACACCTTC. This sequence encodes CASAGLGYGYTF.

The chain is built from TRBV18 and TRBJ1-3, with D possibly matching TRBD1 (5 bases). Trimming stripped 5 bases from V and 3 bases from J, with 14 bases between. Germline CDR1 and CDR2: KGHSH and LQKENI. The CDR3 is 15 residues long. The CDR3 is CASSVDSSSGNTIYF. CDR3 DNA sequence: TGTGCCAGCTCAGTAGACAGCTCGAGTGGAAACACCATATATTTT.

This chain links TRBV14 with TRBJ2-7; 9 nucleotides agree with TRBD1. The J segment lost 5 bases and the V segment lost 7 bases, leaving 6 bases of the junction unmatched. Germline V CDR1 and CDR2: SGHDN, FVKESK. CDR3 length: 13 amino acids. CDR3 amino acids: CASTEWTGDEQYF. The CDR3 nucleotides read TGTGCCAGCACCGAATGGACAGGGGACGAGCAGTACTTC.

The V call is TRBV5-4, the J call TRBJ1-2; 8 bases fit TRBD1. Trimming at V came to 4 bases and at J to 4 bases, leaving 3 bases not matched to a gene. Germline loops: CDR1 SGHNT, CDR2 YYREEE (reference sequence). The length of the CDR3 is 13 residues. Written as DNA, the CDR3 is TGTGCCAGCAGCGGACAGGGTCCCTATGGCTACACCTTC. This sequence encodes CASSGQGPYGYTF.

V gene TRBV9 combines with J gene TRBJ2-7; D is perhaps TRBD1 (6 bases). The CDR3 length is 15 residues. Germline CDR1 and CDR2: SGDLS and YYNGEE. The V gene lost 2 bases and the J gene lost 2 bases, with 14 bases spanning the gap. CDR3 protein: CASSVRMGAPYEQYF. CDR3 coding DNA: TGTGCCAGCAGCGTCCGCATGGGGGCCCCCTACGAGCAGTACTTC.

This clone was picked up one time. The chain links TRBV4-1 to TRBJ1-4; D is possibly TRBD1 (5 bases). CDR1 and CDR2 from the germline V gene are MGHRA and YSYEKL. V lost 0 bases and J lost 3, with 11 bases in between. The CDR3 is 16 amino acids. The CDR3 protein is CASSQEGGASNEKLFF. DNA of the CDR3: TGCGCCAGCAGCCAAGAGGGAGGGGCGTCTAATGAAAAACTGTTTTTT.

This rearrangement joins TRBV5-1 to TRBJ1-1; 9 nucleotides match TRBD1. The V and J ends lost 3 bases and 5 bases, in that order; junction bases with no gene match: 5. Germline V lookup: CDR1 SGHRS, CDR2 YFSETQ. The CDR3 runs 14 residues. As DNA, the CDR3 is TGCGCCAGCAGCTCGGACAGGGGCGGGACTGAAGCTTTCTTT. Protein: CASSSDRGGTEAFF.

This sequence joins TRBV28 and TRBJ2-3, with a possible D match to TRBD2 (6 bases). Germline V gene lookup returns CDR1 MDHEN and CDR2 SYDVKM. There are 14 residues in the CDR3. Trimming took 8 bases from V and 1 from J, leaving 13 bases between them. CDR3 loop: CASSWRRGTDTQYF. In DNA form, the CDR3 reads TGTGCCAGCTCTTGGCGGAGGGGCACAGATACGCAGTATTTT.

The chain links TRBV10-2 to TRBJ2-1; D call uncertain. The CDR3 is made up of 18 amino acids. CDR1 is WSHSY, CDR2 SAAADI, per germline. The V end lost 4 bases, the J end lost 0 bases, and 19 bases lay between the germline ends. The CDR3 region is CASSGSHPALSSYNEQFF. In nucleotides, the CDR3 is TGCGCCAGCAGTGGATCCCATCCAGCGCTAAGCTCCTACAATGAGCAGTTCTTC.